A selection of T cell receptor beta chains follows, all from one sample in a study of immune evolution from preneoplasia to lung adenocarcinoma. Profiling relied on immunoSEQ multiplex PCR, and the TCRdb table lists in-frame clones only, not all of them. The repertoire includes about 5,500 clones, over 65% of them detected once, and roughly 4% sits in the top ten. The sequenced material came from FFPE adjacent normal lung tissue. The receptors come from a person between 65 and 79 years old with lung adenocarcinoma. Each CDR3 is given with its conserved first and last residue. Each record gives: D gene, clone size, J gene, V gene, CDR3 protein, CDR3 DNA. The D gene is left open where the match is weak. Part of the rows lack a size; the others show once, few, many or a class for expanded clones.

D: .
size: .
J: TRBJ2-2
V: TRBV6-6
CDR3: CASSFLDTGELFF
DNA: TGTGCCAGCAGTTTTCTGGACACCGGGGAGCTGTTTTTT

D: TRBD1
size: .
J: TRBJ2-5
V: TRBV7-2
CDR3: CASSTPGQGDQETQYF
DNA: TGTGCCAGCAGCACGCCGGGACAGGGGGACCAAGAGACCCAGTACTTC

D: .
size: .
J: TRBJ2-5
V: TRBV7-3
CDR3: CASSPQSFSETQYF
DNA: TGTGCCAGCAGCCCCCAAAGTTTCTCGGAGACCCAGTACTTC

D: .
size: .
J: TRBJ1-1
V: TRBV30
CDR3: CAWSVRLTEAFF
DNA: TGTGCCTGGAGTGTACGTTTGACTGAAGCTTTCTTT

D: TRBD1
size: once
J: TRBJ2-2
V: TRBV28
CDR3: CASSDGQVRAGELFF
DNA: TGTGCCAGCAGCGACGGACAGGTTAGGGCCGGGGAGCTGTTTTTT

D: .
size: .
J: TRBJ1-2
V: TRBV29-1
CDR3: CSVEVNYGYTF
DNA: TGCAGCGTTGAGGTTAACTATGGCTACACCTTC

D: .
size: .
J: TRBJ1-1
V: TRBV28
CDR3: CASSRGVVNTEAFF
DNA: TGTGCCAGCAGCCGGGGGGTCGTGAACACTGAAGCTTTCTTT

D: TRBD2
size: .
J: TRBJ2-3
V: TRBV11-2
CDR3: CASSFLAGVPDTQYF
DNA: TGTGCCAGCAGCTTTCTAGCGGGAGTACCAGATACGCAGTATTTT

D: TRBD2
size: few
J: TRBJ2-7
V: TRBV5-6
CDR3: CASSQGVSGLAGYEQYF
DNA: TGTGCCAGCAGCCAGGGCGTTTCGGGACTAGCGGGGTACGAGCAGTACTTC

D: .
size: .
J: TRBJ1-1
V: TRBV30
CDR3: CAWSVLGDTEAFF
DNA: TGTGCCTGGAGTGTATTGGGAGACACTGAAGCTTTCTTT

D: TRBD1
size: .
J: TRBJ2-7
V: TRBV5-1
CDR3: CASSLGQGAREQYF
DNA: TGCGCCAGCAGCTTGGGACAGGGGGCGAGGGAGCAGTACTTC

D: .
size: .
J: TRBJ1-5
V: TRBV4-2
CDR3: CASSQGTRVDQPQHF
DNA: TGTGCCAGCAGCCAAGGTACGAGGGTTGATCAGCCCCAGCATTTT

D: .
size: .
J: TRBJ2-1
V: TRBV7-3
CDR3: CASSPGHEQFF
DNA: TGTGCCAGCAGCCCCGGCCATGAGCAGTTCTTC

D: .
size: .
J: TRBJ1-5
V: TRBV6-5
CDR3: CASGPDNQPQHF
DNA: TGTGCCTCCGGCCCGGATAATCAGCCCCAGCATTTT

D: .
size: .
J: TRBJ2-7
V: TRBV10-3
CDR3: CAISDSSYEQYF
DNA: TGTGCCATCAGTGACTCCTCCTACGAGCAGTACTTC

D: .
size: .
J: TRBJ2-7
V: TRBV5-1
CDR3: CASSVGQAYEQYF
DNA: TGCGCCAGCAGCGTCGGACAAGCCTACGAGCAGTACTTC

D: .
size: .
J: TRBJ2-1
V: TRBV18
CDR3: CASSPTTVDEQFF
DNA: TGTGCCAGCTCACCAACGACTGTTGATGAGCAGTTCTTC

D: .
size: .
J: TRBJ2-7
V: TRBV7-2
CDR3: CASSSRTGFYEQYF
DNA: TGTGCCAGCAGCTCCCGAACAGGGTTCTACGAGCAGTACTTC

D: TRBD1
size: .
J: TRBJ1-4
V: TRBV28
CDR3: CASRNRDRGREKLFF
DNA: TGTGCCAGCAGGAACCGGGACAGGGGGCGTGAAAAACTGTTTTTT

D: .
size: .
J: TRBJ1-3
V: TRBV28
CDR3: CASSAATTTPGNTIYF
DNA: TGTGCCAGCAGTGCAGCGACAACTACTCCTGGAAACACCATATATTTT

D: .
size: .
J: TRBJ2-2
V: TRBV10-2
CDR3: CASTGGRTGELFF
DNA: TGCGCCAGCACAGGGGGGCGAACCGGGGAGCTGTTTTTT

D: .
size: .
J: TRBJ1-5
V: TRBV5-6
CDR3: CASSPEGGGPDQPQHF
DNA: TGTGCCAGCAGCCCAGAAGGCGGGGGGCCTGATCAGCCCCAGCATTTT

D: .
size: once
J: TRBJ2-7
V: TRBV11-2
CDR3: CASSLLSEQYF
DNA: TGTGCCAGCAGCTTATTATCAGAGCAGTACTTC

D: .
size: .
J: TRBJ1-2
V: TRBV19
CDR3: CASSSGGGSGYTF
DNA: TGTGCCAGTAGTAGCGGAGGCGGAAGCGGCTACACCTTC

D: .
size: .
J: TRBJ1-6
V: TRBV5-1
CDR3: CASSPEGERPLHF
DNA: TGCGCCAGCAGCCCCGAGGGAGAGAGGCCCCTCCACTTT

D: .
size: .
J: TRBJ1-2
V: TRBV2
CDR3: CASSRPGTPSYTF
DNA: TGTGCCAGCAGTCGCCCCGGGACTCCTTCCTACACCTTC

D: .
size: .
J: TRBJ2-5
V: TRBV5-4
CDR3: CASSSYLGETQYF
DNA: TGTGCCAGCAGCTCCTATCTCGGGGAGACCCAGTACTTC

D: .
size: .
J: TRBJ1-1
V: TRBV4-1
CDR3: CASSQDQGTRTEAFF
DNA: TGCGCCAGCAGCCAAGATCAGGGGACAAGGACTGAAGCTTTCTTT

D: TRBD2
size: .
J: TRBJ2-1
V: TRBV6-5
CDR3: CASSKGTSSYNEQFF
DNA: TGTGCCAGCAGTAAGGGGACTAGCTCCTACAATGAGCAGTTCTTC

D: TRBD1
size: few
J: TRBJ2-1
V: TRBV29-1
CDR3: CSVEEWDRGDNEQFF
DNA: TGCAGCGTTGAAGAGTGGGACAGGGGGGACAATGAGCAGTTCTTC

D: TRBD2
size: .
J: TRBJ2-7
V: TRBV30
CDR3: CAWSVRASGSQEEQYF
DNA: TGTGCCTGGAGTGTACGGGCTAGCGGGAGTCAAGAAGAGCAGTACTTC

D: TRBD2
size: once
J: TRBJ2-1
V: TRBV6-4
CDR3: CASSREGLNNEQFF
DNA: TGTGCCAGCAGTAGGGAGGGACTTAACAATGAGCAGTTCTTC

D: .
size: .
J: TRBJ2-6
V: TRBV7-2
CDR3: CASSFVRFLSGANVLTF
DNA: TGTGCCAGCAGCTTTGTTCGGTTTCTCTCTGGGGCCAACGTCCTGACTTTC

D: .
size: .
J: TRBJ2-3
V: TRBV29-1
CDR3: CSVGQWEADTQYF
DNA: TGCAGCGTGGGACAATGGGAGGCAGATACGCAGTATTTT

D: .
size: once
J: TRBJ2-3
V: TRBV30
CDR3: CAWRGSRFSTDTQYF
DNA: TGTGCCTGGAGGGGCAGTCGATTTAGCACAGATACGCAGTATTTT

D: TRBD1
size: .
J: TRBJ2-7
V: TRBV29-1
CDR3: CSVEKGQGDRQYF
DNA: TGCAGCGTTGAGAAGGGACAGGGGGATAGGCAGTACTTC

D: .
size: .
J: TRBJ1-3
V: TRBV30
CDR3: CAWRQRESGNTIYF
DNA: TGTGCCTGGAGGCAACGGGAGTCTGGAAACACCATATATTTT

D: .
size: .
J: TRBJ2-5
V: TRBV2
CDR3: CASTPSDLQETQYF
DNA: TGTGCCAGCACACCTTCGGACCTCCAAGAGACCCAGTACTTC

D: .
size: .
J: TRBJ1-6
V: TRBV18
CDR3: CASSAGLNSPLHF
DNA: TGTGCCAGCTCGGCAGGACTAAATTCACCCCTCCACTTT

D: TRBD1
size: once
J: TRBJ2-5
V: TRBV7-8
CDR3: CASSLSRTGQETQYF
DNA: TGTGCCAGCAGCTTATCCAGGACAGGTCAAGAGACCCAGTACTTC

D: TRBD1
size: once
J: TRBJ2-1
V: TRBV9
CDR3: CASSATGTVMNEQLF
DNA: TGTGCCAGCAGCGCGACCGGGACAGTTATGAATGAGCAGCTCTTC

D: TRBD1
size: .
J: TRBJ2-4
V: TRBV7-8
CDR3: CASSLGGTGDIILAKNIQYF
DNA: TGTGCCAGCAGCTTAGGCGGGACAGGGGACATAATACTAGCCAAAAACATTCAGTACTTC

D: TRBD2
size: .
J: TRBJ2-3
V: TRBV5-6
CDR3: CATNREASTDTQYF
DNA: TGTGCCACAAACCGGGAGGCCAGCACAGATACGCAGTATTTT

D: .
size: .
J: TRBJ1-2
V: TRBV5-6
CDR3: CASSFRGGLMGYTF
DNA: TGTGCCAGCAGCTTCAGGGGCGGTCTAATGGGCTACACCTTC

D: .
size: .
J: TRBJ1-5
V: TRBV11-2
CDR3: CASSLGQGIAQHF
DNA: TGTGCCAGCAGCTTAGGCCAAGGAATAGCCCAGCATTTT

D: .
size: few
J: TRBJ2-1
V: TRBV10-2
CDR3: CASSKGVTYNEQFF
DNA: TGCGCCAGCAGTAAGGGGGTCACCTACAATGAGCAGTTCTTC

D: TRBD2
size: .
J: TRBJ2-5
V: TRBV29-1
CDR3: CSGDYPETQYF
DNA: TGCAGCGGGGACTACCCGGAGACCCAGTACTTC

D: .
size: .
J: TRBJ1-3
V: TRBV29-1
CDR3: CSVGGGGRNTIYF
DNA: TGCAGCGTTGGAGGCGGGGGCAGAAACACCATATATTTT

D: .
size: .
J: TRBJ1-1
V: TRBV15
CDR3: CATSRGADRNTEAFF
DNA: TGTGCCACCAGCAGGGGGGCTGATCGAAACACTGAAGCTTTCTTT

D: .
size: .
J: TRBJ2-1
V: TRBV11-2
CDR3: CASLTVRDPFNEQFF
DNA: TGTGCCAGCCTAACGGTCCGGGACCCCTTCAATGAGCAGTTCTTC

D: .
size: .
J: TRBJ2-7
V: TRBV6-5
CDR3: CASSYSQGTSEQYF
DNA: TGTGCCAGCAGTTACTCTCAGGGAACCAGCGAGCAGTACTTC

D: .
size: .
J: TRBJ1-1
V: TRBV15
CDR3: CATSRDQGGGDAFF
DNA: TGTGCCACCAGCAGAGATCAGGGAGGAGGGGATGCTTTCTTT

D: .
size: once
J: TRBJ1-5
V: TRBV27
CDR3: CASSQKPYSNQPQHF
DNA: TGTGCCAGCAGCCAGAAGCCTTATAGCAATCAGCCCCAGCATTTT

D: TRBD2
size: .
J: TRBJ2-3
V: TRBV28
CDR3: CASTERDYTDTQYF
DNA: TGTGCCAGCACCGAACGGGACTACACAGATACGCAGTATTTT